A single count supports the clone carrying this T cell receptor beta chain. The data derive from a study of blood T cell repertoires in COVID-19. Study summary: Whether acute or convalescent, the COVID-19 samples came from the United States, Italy and Spain. T cells, B-cell-depleted T cells, or PBMCs supplied cDNA or gDNA.

Germline CDR1 is SGHRS and CDR2 is YFSETQ. This CDR3 is 15 amino acids long. Between the trimmed V and J ends, which lost 5 bases and 1 base, there was a span of 15 bases. In the original processing: Nucleated cell number was recorded as an estimate derived from reference gene primer amplification. Measured with immunoSEQ multiplex PCR; TCRdb has only the in-frame clones, and not every one. V and J calls and clone size are as listed in that table; D and trimming were resolved from the DNA. The data show some 100,000 clones, about nine tenths seen once. The TCR originated in a man over 45 with acute or convalescent COVID-19. Input material: peripheral blood. The chain uses TRBV5-1 and TRBJ1-1; D uncertain. The CDR3 DNA reads TGCGCCAGCAGGCGAGCGAGTTCGGCGAACACTGAAGCTTTCTTT. It translates to CASRRASSANTEAFF.